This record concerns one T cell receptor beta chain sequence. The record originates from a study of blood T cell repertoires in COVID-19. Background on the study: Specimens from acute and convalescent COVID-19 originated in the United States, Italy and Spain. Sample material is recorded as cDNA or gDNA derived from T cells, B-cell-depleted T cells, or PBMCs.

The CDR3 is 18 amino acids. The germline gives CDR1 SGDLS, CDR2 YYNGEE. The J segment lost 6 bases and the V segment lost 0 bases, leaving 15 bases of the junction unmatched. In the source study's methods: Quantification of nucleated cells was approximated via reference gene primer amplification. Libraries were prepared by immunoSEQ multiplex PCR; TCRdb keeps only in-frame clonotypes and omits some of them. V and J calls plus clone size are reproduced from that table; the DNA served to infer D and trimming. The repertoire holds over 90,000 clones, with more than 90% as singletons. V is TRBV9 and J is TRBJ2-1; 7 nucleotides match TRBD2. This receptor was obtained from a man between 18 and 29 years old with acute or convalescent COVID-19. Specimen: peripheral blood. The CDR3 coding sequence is TGTGCCAGCAGCGTAGATCCCACCCTTAGCGGGCTCATCAATGAGCAGTTCTTC. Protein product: CASSVDPTLSGLINEQFF.